One and the same sample provided the 26 T cell receptor beta chains below, sequenced in a study of radiotherapy plus CTLA-4 blockade in lung cancer. Data came from immunoSEQ multiplex PCR; TCRdb stores just in-frame clones and leaves some out. The sample lists some 30,000 clones; 80% to 90% were seen once. The specimen comprised peripheral blood, sampled from a patient treated with radiotherapy plus ipilimumab. The receptors were gathered from a human donor with non-small cell lung cancer that progressed on radiotherapy plus ipilimumab.

V and J are TRBV28 and TRBJ1-2; D may be TRBD1 (5 bases). The CDR3 has 11 residues. The V end lost 5 bases, the J end lost 4 bases, and 5 bases lay between the germline ends. Germline assignment: CDR1 MDHEN and CDR2 SYDVKM. This CDR3 is CASSTGYGYTF. The CDR3 nucleotides read TGTGCCAGCAGTACAGGCTATGGCTACACCTTC.

The genes are TRBV18 and TRBJ2-7; 7 positions match TRBD2. After removal of 4 bases from V and 2 bases from J, the junction contained 8 bases not matched to a gene. The CDR3 totals 15 residues. From germline, CDR1 is KGHSH and CDR2 LQKENI. DNA for the CDR3: TGTGCCAGCTCACAACTGGGGGGGGATGCCTACGAGCAGTACTTC. Its protein product is CASSQLGGDAYEQYF.

The chain is built from TRBV10-3 and TRBJ2-7, with TRBD2 matching over 10 bases. Germline CDR1 is ENHRY and CDR2 is SYGVKD. This CDR3 region has 16 residues. The trim removed 6 bases at V and 1 base at J, leaving 9 bases unmatched. For the CDR3, the DNA is TGTGCCATCAGAAGTTCTAGCGGGGGCCAATCCTACGAGCAGTACTTC. Its translation is CAIRSSSGGQSYEQYF.

In its sample, this clone was seen a few times. In DNA form, the CDR3 reads TGTGCCAGCAGCGCCAGCGGGGGGGCAAGCGAGCAGTACTTC. Protein sequence: CASSASGGASEQYF. The chain links TRBV9 to TRBJ2-7; 10 bases are a match to TRBD2. The CDR3 is 14 residues long. From germline, CDR1 is SGDLS and CDR2 YYNGEE. The trim removed 3 bases at V and 6 bases at J, leaving 6 bases unmatched.

The chain employs TRBV5-1 and TRBJ2-7; perhaps TRBD1 as D (7 bases). Germline CDR1 reads SGHRS; CDR2 reads YFSETQ. V was pared by 0 bases and J by 4 bases, with 11 bases between. The length of the CDR3 is 14 residues. DNA of the CDR3: TGCGCCAGCAGCTTGGGGCAGGGGGGATACGAGCAGTACTTC. It is translated as CASSLGQGGYEQYF.

The rearrangement uses TRBV5-6 and TRBJ2-4, with 7 bases aligning to TRBD2. CDR3 length equals 15 residues. Germline V gene sequence: CDR1 SGHDT, CDR2 YYEEEE. V shed 4 bases, J shed 7 bases, and the junction held 11 bases outside the gene matches. The CDR3 loop is CASSRTHYGGNIQYF. In nucleotides, the CDR3 is TGTGCCAGCAGCCGCACTCATTACGGGGGGAACATTCAGTACTTC. The full variable domain, with the rest looked up from reference TRBV5-6 and TRBJ2-4, is DAGVTQSPTHLIKTRGQQVTLRCSPKSGHDTVSWYQQALGQGPQFIFQYYEEEERQRGNFPDRFSGHQFPNYSSELNVNALLLGDSALYLCASSRTHYGGNIQYFGAGTRLSVL.

In the case of this clone: One end of the junction varies from germline; a read error may be responsible. The chain combines TRBV5-1 with TRBJ2-1, with a possible D match to TRBD2 (6 bases). The germline gives CDR1 SGHRS, CDR2 YFSETQ. There are 15 residues in the CDR3. For the CDR3, the DNA is TGCGCCAGCACCTTGGGCCCGGGGGCCTACAATGAGCAGTTCTTC. This encodes CASTLGPGAYNEQFF.

This chain links TRBV5-4 with TRBJ2-1; 7 bases map to TRBD1. The CDR3 is 13 amino acids. The germline V gene has CDR1 SGHNT and CDR2 YYREEE (reference sequence). The J segment lost 10 bases and the V segment lost 4 bases, leaving 8 bases of the junction unmatched. In DNA form, the CDR3 reads TGTGCCAGCAGCCCCCGACAGGGACGCGAGCAGTTCTTC. Protein product: CASSPRQGREQFF.

The chain combines TRBV5-4 with TRBJ1-3; tentatively, D is TRBD1 (5 bases). Trimming stripped 0 bases from V and 2 bases from J, with 9 bases between. The CDR3 has 15 residues. CDR1 is SGHNT, CDR2 YYREEE, per germline (reference sequence). The CDR3 bases are TGTGCCAGCAGCTTGGACGGGGGTACTGGAAACACCATATATTTT. Translation gives CASSLDGGTGNTIYF. The full variable domain, in which reference TRBV5-4 and TRBJ1-3 provide the parts outside the CDR3, is ETGVTQSPTHLIKTRGQQVTLRCSSQSGHNTVSWYQQALGQGPQFIFQYYREEENGRGNFPPRFSGLQFPNYSSELNVNALELDDSALYLCASSLDGGTGNTIYFGEGSWLTVV.

The V and J genes are TRBV7-2 and TRBJ2-5; 8 positions agree with TRBD1. CDR3 length: 13 amino acids. The germline V gene has CDR1 SGHTA and CDR2 FQGNSA. The ends lost 4 bases at V and 5 bases at J; junction bases unmatched: 3. This CDR3 is CASSSRQGETQYF. The CDR3 DNA sequence: TGTGCCAGCAGCTCTCGACAGGGGGAGACCCAGTACTTC.

In this sample, this clone turned up a few times. CDR3 bases: TGTGCCAGCAGCTCCTCCCCCGGGACAGGGGGTTCACCCCTCCACTTT. Protein product: CASSSSPGTGGSPLHF. The V call is TRBV9, the J call TRBJ1-6; TRBD1 matches at 11 bases. This CDR3 has 16 residues. Trimming took 4 bases from V and 9 from J; bases not matched to a gene: 9. Germline V gene data show CDR1 as SGDLS and CDR2 as YYNGEE.

The chain links TRBV6-6 to TRBJ2-5; 7 nucleotides match TRBD1. The V gene's germline CDR1 is MNHNY and CDR2 SVGAGI (reference sequence). The CDR3 runs to 15 residues. V shed 6 bases, J shed 11 bases, and the junction held 18 bases outside the gene matches. The CDR3 spells CASSPTGTANTGQYF. The CDR3 DNA is TGTGCCAGCAGCCCCACCGGGACAGCTAATACGGGGCAGTACTTC.

The CDR3, as DNA: TGTGCCAGTAGTAGGGGGGGGTGGAACACTGAAGCTTTCTTT. As protein: CASSRGGWNTEAFF. The chain links TRBV19 to TRBJ1-1, with a tentative D call TRBD1 (5 bases). The CDR3 sequence is 14 residues long. The V end lost 4 bases, the J end lost 1 base, and 10 bases lay between the germline ends. CDR1 LNHDA and CDR2 SQIVND come from the germline V gene (reference sequence).

V and J are TRBV2 and TRBJ2-7; 7 bases align to TRBD2. The CDR3 length is 13 residues. The germline gives CDR1 SNHLY, CDR2 FYNNEI. The V and J ends lost 4 bases and 9 bases, in that order; junction bases with no gene match: 9. This chain's CDR3 is CASSGTSGGRQYF. In DNA form, the CDR3 reads TGTGCCAGCAGTGGGACTAGTGGGGGAAGGCAGTACTTC.

J is TRBJ1-2 and V is TRBV7-2; TRBD1 matches at 7 bases. V shed 3 bases and J 3 bases; nucleotides not matched to a gene: 4. CDR1 and CDR2 (germline): SGHTA, FQGNSA. The CDR3 covers 14 residues. CDR3 region: CASSLAGGYYGYTF. For the CDR3, the DNA is TGTGCCAGCAGCTTGGCAGGGGGGTACTATGGCTACACCTTC.

The chain links TRBV15 to TRBJ1-3; D not certain. Trimming pared 1 base from V and 3 bases from J, leaving 13 bases between. CDR3 length: 16 amino acids. CDR1 and CDR2 from the germline V gene are LNHNV and YYDKDF (reference sequence). CDR3 sequence reads: CATSRGEAYRGNTIYF. The CDR3 coding sequence is TGTGCCACCAGCAGAGGGGAGGCCTACCGTGGAAACACCATATATTTT. Together with reference TRBV15 and TRBJ1-3, the CDR3 gives the full variable domain: DAMVIQNPRYQVTQFGKPVTLSCSQTLNHNVMYWYQQKSSQAPKLLFHYYDKDFNNEADTPDNFQSRRPNTSFCFLDIRSPGLGDTAMYLCATSRGEAYRGNTIYFGEGSWLTVV.

This clone was observed a handful of times. CDR3 protein: CASSDARLPQHF. CDR3 in DNA: TGTGCCAGCAGCGACGCTAGATTGCCTCAGCATTTT. The V gene is TRBV7-2, the J gene TRBJ1-5; D gene unclear. V gave up 5 bases and J gave up 13 bases, with 15 bases separating them. The CDR3 covers 12 residues. Per germline, CDR1 SGHTA and CDR2 FQGNSA.

J is TRBJ2-7 and V is TRBV14; D ambiguous. The V gene lost 3 bases and the J gene lost 1 base, with 16 bases spanning the gap. The V gene's germline CDR1 is SGHDN and CDR2 FVKESK. This CDR3 is built from 16 residues. The CDR3 sequence: CASSQLAAAVSYEQYF. CDR3 nucleotides: TGTGCCAGCAGCCAGCTTGCGGCAGCCGTATCCTACGAGCAGTACTTC.

The chain joins TRBV13 to TRBJ2-1, with 7 bases matching TRBD1. The CDR3 is 15 amino acids. CDR1 and CDR2 from the germline V gene are PRHDT and FYEKMQ (reference sequence). After removal of 5 bases from V and 6 bases from J, the junction contained 10 bases not matched to a gene. The CDR3 reads CASSRRQGVGNEQFF. The DNA for the CDR3 is TGTGCCAGCAGCCGCAGACAGGGCGTCGGCAATGAGCAGTTCTTC.

The V and J genes are TRBV7-2 and TRBJ2-7; 13 nucleotides match TRBD2. The CDR3 sequence is 15 residues long. Germline values: CDR1 SGHTA, CDR2 FQGNSA. V lost 4 bases, J lost 2 bases, and 2 bases stayed unmatched. The CDR3, as DNA: TGTGCCAGCAGCTCCGGACTAGCGGGGGCCTACGAGCAGTACTTC. Translated: CASSSGLAGAYEQYF.

The chain has TRBV6-1 and TRBJ1-1, with a tentative D call TRBD1 (5 bases). Germline V gene data show CDR1 as MNHNS and CDR2 as SASEGT. V was cut by 0 bases and J by 8 bases, with 10 bases left in between. The CDR3 extends over 13 amino acids. The DNA for the CDR3 is TGTGCCAGCAGTGAAGCGGGGCGGGGAGAAGCTTTCTTT. This encodes CASSEAGRGEAFF.

The chain recombines TRBV28 with TRBJ1-3, with no clear D. Trimming removed 3 bases at V and 2 bases at J, with 8 bases between. Per germline, CDR1 MDHEN and CDR2 SYDVKM. The CDR3 is made up of 14 amino acids. The CDR3 region has the DNA TGTGCCAGCAGTTTGAGCTTTACTGGAAACACCATATATTTT. Protein product: CASSLSFTGNTIYF.

The chain recombines TRBV6-5 with TRBJ1-6; possible D gene TRBD1, 6 bases. The CDR3 runs 13 residues. V shed 6 bases and J shed 7 bases, with 10 bases lying between them. The germline CDR1 and CDR2 sequences are MNHEY and SVGAGI. CDR3 region: CASSLQGNSPLHF. The DNA for the CDR3 is TGTGCCAGCAGCCTTCAGGGGAATTCACCCCTCCACTTT.

This chain uses TRBV7-6 with TRBJ2-2, with D hard to call. The CDR3 extends over 12 amino acids. V lost 8 bases, J lost 7 bases, and 11 bases lay in between. Germline V gene data show CDR1 as SGHVS and CDR2 as FNYEAQ. CDR3 amino acids: CASPYEDGELFF. The CDR3 region has the DNA TGTGCCAGCCCCTATGAGGACGGGGAGCTGTTTTTT.

The CDR3 is CATSRDLGQGPETQYF. Here the CDR3 DNA reads TGTGCCACCAGCAGAGATCTGGGGCAAGGGCCAGAGACCCAGTACTTC. The gene calls are TRBV15 and TRBJ2-5, with D tentatively TRBD1 (5 bases). In germline, CDR1 is LNHNV, CDR2 YYDKDF (reference sequence). Trimming removed 0 bases at V and 4 bases at J, with 15 bases between. This CDR3 is built from 16 residues.

V is TRBV5-1 and J is TRBJ1-2, with 7 bases lining up with TRBD1. V gave up 2 bases and J gave up 3 bases; unmatched junction bases: 4. Looked up from germline, CDR1 is SGHRS and CDR2 is YFSETQ. The CDR3 spans 14 residues. CDR3 nucleotide sequence: TGCGCCAGCAGCTTTACCGGGACAGACTATGGCTACACCTTC. This sequence encodes CASSFTGTDYGYTF.